This T cell receptor (beta chain) was observed in a study of cytomegalovirus exposure and HLA in healthy donors. General study findings and limits: Researchers reported from a later analysis that most CMV-associated TCR beta chains appeared HLA-restricted. CMV serostatus was the only immune exposure information that was available. Among TCR beta chains, those listed as cytomegalovirus-associated numbered roughly 150.

A word on this clone: What it binds is unknown.

PCR used 60 Vbeta primers and 13 Jbeta primers. The data were produced by immunoSEQ multiplex PCR, yet TCRdb's version contains in-frame clones alone and is incomplete. The sample lists 150,000 to 180,000 clones, around 75% occurring once. The germline V gene encodes CDR1 SGHAT and CDR2 FQNNGV. The CDR3 spans 12 residues. V lost 5 bases, J lost 1 base, and 5 bases lay in between. This sequence was found in a man aged 25-45 years in good health and CMV-seropositive. The chain joins TRBV11-2 to TRBJ1-2; no firm D call. The source material was PBMCs. The CDR3 sequence: CASSQVNYGYTF. Written as DNA, the CDR3 is TGTGCCAGCAGCCAGGTTAACTATGGCTACACCTTC.